Shown below are 27 T cell receptor beta chains from a single sample sequenced in a study of identical twins. TCRdb processed the 5' RACE reads anew with MiXCR; each CDR3 protein has one entry. The sample holds 600,000 to 700,000 distinct CDR3 sequences, over 20% seen once. This sample also belongs to another study, concerning T cells expressing NK-cell markers.

Sample: PBMCs. The origin of the receptors is a woman aged 18-29 years in good health.

This clonotype appeared a few times. The chain uses TRBV9 and TRBJ2-2; D not resolved. The CDR3 loop spans 14 amino acids. V lost 3 bases, J lost 8 bases, and 14 bases lay in between. Per the germline V gene, CDR1 is SGDLS and CDR2 is YYNGEE. The CDR3 nucleotides read TGTGCCAGCAGCGATCCGATCTCCCAAGGGGAGCTGTTTTTT. It is translated as CASSDPISQGELFF.

This chain links TRBV5-1 with TRBJ1-2; 8 bases line up with TRBD1. The V segment lost 3 bases and the J segment 10 bases; nucleotides outside the gene matches: 5. Germline-derived CDR1 and CDR2 are SGHRS and YFSETQ. CDR3 length: 12 amino acids. The CDR3 DNA is TGCGCCAGCAGCTCGACAGGGGCCGTCTACACCTTC. Its translation: CASSSTGAVYTF.

The rearrangement uses TRBV20-1 and TRBJ2-5; D is unresolved. Germline CDR1 and CDR2: DFQATT and SNEGSKA (reference sequence). Trimming left V 4 bases short and J 9 bases short, with 18 bases between. The CDR3 has 13 residues. The CDR3 nucleotides read TGCAGTGCTACTTTGACGGCCTCCGAGGCCCAGTACTTC. This translates into CSATLTASEAQYF.

This clonotype was detected a few times. CDR3 residues: CASSWTQGASVEQYF. The DNA for the CDR3 is TGTGCCAGCAGTTGGACACAGGGGGCTTCTGTCGAGCAGTACTTC. The V gene is TRBV6-5, the J gene TRBJ2-7; 9 nucleotides match TRBD1. This CDR3 has 15 amino acids. The V gene's germline CDR1 is MNHEY and CDR2 SVGAGI. V dropped 4 bases and J dropped 6; count of bases not matched to a gene: 10.

This clonotype was observed a few times. This rearrangement joins TRBV9 to TRBJ2-2, with D tentatively TRBD1 (5 bases). The germline CDR1 and CDR2 sequences are SGDLS and YYNGEE. Trimming stripped 4 bases from V and 2 bases from J, with 21 bases between. The CDR3 length is 18 residues. CDR3 sequence reads: CASSTAPQAFLNTGELFF. The CDR3 coding sequence is TGTGCCAGCAGCACCGCCCCACAGGCCTTCCTTAACACCGGGGAGCTGTTTTTT.

V is TRBV20-1 and J is TRBJ2-1; TRBD1 agrees at 10 bases. After removal of 1 base from V and 9 bases from J, the junction contained 9 bases not matched to a gene. The CDR3 covers 15 residues. CDR1 and CDR2 (germline): DFQATT, SNEGSKA (reference sequence). This chain's CDR3 is CSARAASGQGSEQFF. DNA of the CDR3: TGCAGTGCTAGAGCGGCCTCGGGACAGGGGTCTGAGCAGTTCTTC.

This clonotype showed up just a few times. The rearrangement uses TRBV6-2 or TRBV6-3 and TRBJ1-2; a possible D gene is TRBD1 (6 bases). V was clipped by 10 bases and J by 6 bases, with 15 bases between them. Germline loops: CDR1 MNHEY, CDR2 SVGEGT. The CDR3 totals 12 residues. In DNA form, the CDR3 reads TGTGCCACCACCACAGGGAGCAATGGCTACACCTTC. It translates to CATTTGSNGYTF.

The chain uses TRBV20-1 and TRBJ2-2, with D possibly being TRBD2 (5 bases). Germline V gene lookup returns CDR1 DFQATT and CDR2 SNEGSKA (reference sequence). The CDR3 sequence is 13 residues long. Trimming pared 7 bases from V and 3 bases from J, leaving 12 bases between. CDR3 DNA sequence: TGCAGTGTTCTAGCAGATTACACCGGGGAGCTGTTTTTT. Residues: CSVLADYTGELFF.

This rearrangement joins TRBV6-6 to TRBJ1-1; D unclear. Germline lookup yields CDR1 MNHNY and CDR2 SVGAGI (reference sequence). Trimming pared 0 bases from V and 8 bases from J, leaving 7 bases between. CDR3 size: 12 residues. Here the CDR3 reads CASSYSGEEAFF. The CDR3, as DNA: TGTGCCAGCAGTTACTCCGGGGAAGAAGCTTTCTTT.

The chain joins TRBV10-3 to TRBJ2-3; no reliable D call. V lost 7 bases, J lost 6 bases, and 17 bases lay in between. Germline CDR1 reads ENHRY; CDR2 reads SYGVKD. CDR3 length equals 14 residues. This chain's CDR3 is CAIKFGPNPDTQYF. CDR3 DNA sequence: TGTGCCATCAAGTTTGGGCCGAACCCCGATACGCAGTATTTT.

This clonotype has more than one count but fewer than ten. This chain links TRBV5-1 with TRBJ2-7; no definite D call. The CDR3 runs to 11 residues. V was clipped by 4 bases and J by 6 bases, with 8 bases between them. Germline V lookup: CDR1 SGHRS, CDR2 YFSETQ. The CDR3 protein is CASSVSGEQYF. The CDR3 DNA reads as TGCGCCAGCAGCGTCTCGGGCGAGCAGTACTTC.

The chain links TRBV3-1 to TRBJ1-4; no clear D. Germline V CDR1 and CDR2: LGHDT, YNNKEL (reference sequence). V lost 5 bases to trimming and J lost 7 bases, with 14 bases between them. The CDR3 has 14 amino acids. CDR3 loop: CASSTSREGEKLFF. CDR3 nucleotides: TGTGCCAGCAGCACGAGTCGCGAGGGTGAAAAACTGTTTTTT.

A few counts support this clonotype. CDR3 sequence: CASTLGRGYNEQFF. The CDR3 DNA follows: TGTGCCAGCACCCTCGGGCGGGGGTACAATGAGCAGTTCTTC. The chain joins TRBV6-1 to TRBJ2-1; 7 nucleotides agree with TRBD2. Germline V CDR1 and CDR2: MNHNS, SASEGT. V shed 7 bases, J shed 4 bases, and the junction held 7 bases outside the gene matches. The CDR3 is 14 amino acids.

The rearrangement joins TRBV5-1 to TRBJ2-6; TRBD2 matches at 8 bases. Germline loops: CDR1 SGHRS, CDR2 YFSETQ. V gave up 1 base and J gave up 0 bases; unmatched junction bases: 6. This CDR3 spans 18 amino acids. The CDR3 region has the DNA TGCGCCAGCAGCTTGTTTAGCGGGACAAACTCTGGGGCCAACGTCCTGACTTTC. Its protein product is CASSLFSGTNSGANVLTF.

This clonotype was recorded once. V is TRBV15 and J is TRBJ2-5, with D perhaps assigned TRBD1 or TRBD2 (5 bases each). The CDR3 is 13 amino acids. V was trimmed by 5 bases and J by 4 bases, leaving 11 bases between them. Per germline, CDR1 LNHNV and CDR2 YYDKDF (reference sequence). The CDR3 reads CATSLRDRETQYF. The CDR3, as DNA: TGTGCCACCAGCCTCAGGGACCGAGAGACCCAGTACTTC.

V usage is TRBV4-1 and J usage is TRBJ1-3, with unresolved D. Trimming left V 1 base short and J 3 bases short, with 10 bases between. The CDR3 is made up of 15 amino acids. Germline CDR1 MGHRA, CDR2 YSYEKL. CDR3 sequence reads: CASSQGHTGGNTIYF. Here the CDR3 DNA reads TGCGCCAGCAGCCAAGGCCACACTGGTGGAAACACCATATATTTT.

The chain combines TRBV19 with TRBJ2-1; possibly TRBD2 for D (6 bases). The CDR3 has 14 amino acids. From germline, CDR1 is LNHDA and CDR2 SQIVND (reference sequence). V lost 4 bases and J 10 bases, leaving 17 bases between the germline ends. The CDR3 loop reads CASSTATRRSEQFF. The DNA for the CDR3 is TGTGCCAGTAGTACGGCGACTAGGCGGTCGGAGCAGTTCTTC. Full variable domain (remainder filled in from reference TRBV19 and TRBJ2-1): DGGITQSPKYLFRKEGQNVTLSCEQNLNHDAMYWYRQDPGQGLRLIYYSQIVNDFQKGDIAEGYSVSREKKESFPLTVTSAQKNPTAFYLCASSTATRRSEQFFGPGTRLTVL.

V usage is TRBV10-2 and J usage is TRBJ2-1; no firm D call. Germline-derived CDR1 and CDR2 are WSHSY and SAAADI. The length of the CDR3 is 13 residues. Trimming took off 2 bases at V and 7 bases at J, with 9 bases between the two ends. The CDR3 DNA is TGCGCCAGCAGTGAGCCTCACCCTAATGAGCAGTTCTTC. Its translation is CASSEPHPNEQFF.

CDR3: CSANMGRGDTGELFF. CDR3 nucleotide sequence: TGCAGTGCTAATATGGGGCGGGGGGACACCGGGGAGCTGTTTTTT. The chain links TRBV20-1 to TRBJ2-2; TRBD2 aligns across 8 bases. V was clipped by 4 bases and J by 3 bases; unmatched bases: 7. Germline V gene lookup returns CDR1 DFQATT and CDR2 SNEGSKA (reference sequence). The CDR3 consists of 15 residues.

This clonotype appeared a few times. This rearrangement joins TRBV5-1 to TRBJ2-1; D is possibly TRBD2 (6 bases). This CDR3 has 19 amino acids. V lost 4 bases to trimming and J lost 0 bases, with 23 bases between them. CDR1 SGHRS and CDR2 YFSETQ come from the germline V gene. This CDR3 reads CASSEGLLSRSLSYNEQFF. The CDR3 DNA reads as TGCGCCAGCAGCGAGGGACTCCTTTCCCGGTCCCTCTCCTACAATGAGCAGTTCTTC.

The J gene is TRBJ2-2, the V gene TRBV25-1; D is perhaps TRBD1 (5 bases). The CDR3 length is 17 residues. From germline, CDR1 is MGHDK and CDR2 SYGVNS. Deletions cut 3 bases from V and 3 bases from J, with 17 bases between. CDR3 coding DNA: TGTGCCAGCAGTGAGGGCTGGGTAGGGGCCCACACCGGGGAGCTGTTTTTT. This codes for CASSEGWVGAHTGELFF.

This clonotype was counted many times. The chain uses TRBV7-3 and TRBJ2-2; D may correspond to TRBD1 or TRBD2 (5 bases each). V gave up 7 bases and J gave up 2 bases, with 11 bases separating them. Germline V gene data show CDR1 as SGHTA and CDR2 as FQGTGA. The CDR3 is 14 residues long. The CDR3 nucleotides are TGTGCCAGCACCCCGGGACCAAACACCGGGGAGCTGTTTTTT. It translates to CASTPGPNTGELFF. The full variable domain, in which reference TRBV7-3 and TRBJ2-2 provide the parts outside the CDR3, is GAGVSQTPSNKVTEKGKYVELRCDPISGHTALYWYRQSLGQGPEFLIYFQGTGAADDSGLPNDRFFAVRPEGSVSTLKIQRTERGDSAVYLCASTPGPNTGELFFGEGSRLTVL.

The rearrangement links TRBV7-6 to TRBJ2-1; D gene uncertain. This CDR3 contains 11 residues. V lost 5 bases and J 8 bases, leaving 7 bases between the germline ends. CDR1 and CDR2 from the germline V gene are SGHVS and FNYEAQ. Here the CDR3 reads CASSPRYEQFF. CDR3 DNA: TGTGCCAGCAGCCCCCGTTATGAGCAGTTCTTC. The full variable domain, completed using reference TRBV7-6 and TRBJ2-1, is GAGVSQSPRYKVTKRGQDVALRCDPISGHVSLYWYRQALGQGPEFLTYFNYEAQQDKSGLPNDRFSAERPEGSISTLTIQRTEQRDSAMYRCASSPRYEQFFGPGTRLTVL.

V usage is TRBV6-5 and J usage is TRBJ2-1; D uncertain. V was trimmed by 4 bases and J by 5 bases, leaving 12 bases between them. This CDR3 has 14 residues. Germline V gene sequence: CDR1 MNHEY, CDR2 SVGAGI. CDR3 sequence reads: CASSCSPENNEQFF. As DNA, the CDR3 is TGTGCCAGCAGTTGCTCTCCCGAGAACAATGAGCAGTTCTTC.

This clonotype was found once. The CDR3: CASSTRDIYGYTF. CDR3 nucleotide sequence: TGTGCCAGTAGTACCCGAGACATCTATGGCTACACCTTC. The genes are TRBV19 and TRBJ1-2; D not certain. V lost 4 bases and J lost 4, with 10 bases in between. This CDR3 contains 13 residues. Per germline, CDR1 LNHDA and CDR2 SQIVND (reference sequence). Full variable domain (missing parts from reference TRBV19 and TRBJ1-2): DGGITQSPKYLFRKEGQNVTLSCEQNLNHDAMYWYRQDPGQGLRLIYYSQIVNDFQKGDIAEGYSVSREKKESFPLTVTSAQKNPTAFYLCASSTRDIYGYTFGSGTRLTVV.

This clonotype has just a few counts. The chain joins TRBV29-1 to TRBJ1-1, with a weak D call TRBD1 (5 bases). V was pared by 7 bases and J by 0 bases, with 18 bases between. Germline V CDR1 and CDR2: SQVTM, ANQGSEA. There are 15 residues in the CDR3. The chain's CDR3 is CSAGPGWGMNTEAFF. CDR3 sequence (DNA): TGCAGCGCCGGTCCAGGGTGGGGAATGAACACTGAAGCTTTCTTT.

The chain employs TRBV4-3 and TRBJ2-7; unclear D gene. The CDR3 length is 15 residues. The V gene lost 0 bases and the J gene lost 3 bases, with 12 bases spanning the gap. Germline V gene data show CDR1 as LGHNA and CDR2 as YSLEER. In DNA form, the CDR3 reads TGCGCCAGCAGCCAAGAAACTGAGATCTACTACGAGCAGTACTTC. Translation gives CASSQETEIYYEQYF.